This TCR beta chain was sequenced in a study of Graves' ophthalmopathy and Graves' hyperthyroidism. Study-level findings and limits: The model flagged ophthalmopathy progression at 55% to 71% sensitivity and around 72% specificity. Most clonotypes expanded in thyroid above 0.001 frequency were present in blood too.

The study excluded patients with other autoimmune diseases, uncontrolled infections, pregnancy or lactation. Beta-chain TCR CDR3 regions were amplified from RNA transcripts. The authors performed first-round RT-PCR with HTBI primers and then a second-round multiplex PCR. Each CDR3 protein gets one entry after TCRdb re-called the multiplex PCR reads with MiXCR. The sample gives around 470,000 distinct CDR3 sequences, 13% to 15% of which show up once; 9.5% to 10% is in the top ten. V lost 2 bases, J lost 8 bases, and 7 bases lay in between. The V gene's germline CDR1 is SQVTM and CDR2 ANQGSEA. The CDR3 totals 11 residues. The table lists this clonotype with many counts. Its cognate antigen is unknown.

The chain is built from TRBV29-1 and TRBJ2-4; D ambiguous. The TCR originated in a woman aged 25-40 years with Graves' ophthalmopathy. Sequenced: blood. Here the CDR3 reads CSVERSDIQYF. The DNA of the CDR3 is TGCAGCGTTGAAAGGTCGGACATTCAGTACTTC.